A selection of T cell receptor beta chains follows, all from one sample in a study of beta chain features in type 1 diabetes. Sequenced by immunoSEQ multiplex PCR; TCRdb stores in-frame clones only, minus some. The data contain 140,000 or so clones, about 13% of them singletons. Sequenced input: central memory CD4+ T cells from blood. The receptor set was obtained from a man younger than 35 with type 1 diabetes. The conserved cysteine and the conserved F or W are not part of the CDR3 here. Not every row has a clone size; where given, it reads once, few, many or a size class.

v_call	j_call	clone_size	cdr3_aa
TRBV7-9	TRBJ1-1	few	ASSGTQGRDTEAF
TRBV9	TRBJ2-7	many	ASSVAGGPLDEQY
TRBV29-1	TRBJ1-2	few	SYGGSGYGYT
TRBV18	TRBJ1-1	-	ASSPSRARDEAF
TRBV7-9	TRBJ2-5	-	ASSLFSQIHQY
TRBV7-9	TRBJ1-4	few	ASSQYGGNEKLF
TRBV18	TRBJ1-2	few	ASSPVDRNSNYGYT
TRBV29-1	TRBJ2-7	few	SVELGPPAYEQY
TRBV2	TRBJ2-3	-	ASSGLAGPQGTQY
TRBV28	TRBJ2-6	few	ASSFWLSNSGANVLT
TRBV7-9	TRBJ2-7	few	ASSSLTGYYEQY
TRBV6-1	TRBJ2-4	few	ASVPITGMDIQY
TRBV25-1	TRBJ1-1	-	ASSDGTGDTEAF
TRBV2	TRBJ1-6	-	ASSPTRLSSPLH
TRBV9	TRBJ2-5	few	ASSVSSWGSRETQY
TRBV29-1	TRBJ1-6	-	SGRTGLNSPLH
TRBV29-1	TRBJ2-7	-	SVEEAGVEQY
TRBV18	TRBJ1-5	-	ASSRTGTDAQPQH
TRBV28	TRBJ1-5	-	ASGNQPQH
TRBV18	TRBJ2-1	-	ASSPLSGAREQF
TRBV4-2	TRBJ2-3	few	ASSQDYVGSTDTQY
TRBV7-2	TRBJ2-7	few	ASSLDPSGGYEQY
TRBV5-6	TRBJ2-5	few	ASSFLAGGQETQY
TRBV25-1	TRBJ2-5	many	ASSDRGAGETQY
TRBV27	TRBJ1-2	-	ASSPLDRQSGGYT
TRBV9	TRBJ2-7	-	ASSSRTGTYEQY
TRBV4-1	TRBJ1-4	-	ASSQGARGINEKLF
TRBV5-1	TRBJ1-2	-	ASSSGPTAGYT
TRBV7-9	TRBJ2-7	many	ASTPRPSSYEQY
TRBV28	TRBJ1-4	few	ASSGPVNREQKLF
TRBV6-6	TRBJ2-5	-	ASSSTGDRETQY
TRBV19	TRBJ2-7	few	ASSTGAPGEQY
TRBV7-9	TRBJ1-2	-	ASSFLINGT
TRBV4-1	TRBJ2-1	-	ASSQVGSYNEQF
TRBV7-9	TRBJ2-3	-	ASSLSSGENTDTQY
TRBV29-1	TRBJ2-7	-	SVMDGLTYEQY
TRBV6-6	TRBJ1-1	-	ASSRQPTAF
TRBV30	TRBJ1-1	few	AWNPGGLNTEAF
TRBV29-1	TRBJ2-1	few	SEEGAGNEQF
TRBV7-2	TRBJ2-7	-	ASSFWTSGEQY
TRBV7-3	TRBJ2-4	many	ASSSLPRGRGNIQY
TRBV2	TRBJ2-7	few	AVSTDLFYEQY
TRBV18	TRBJ2-1	few	ASSPLQGSYNEQF
TRBV30	TRBJ2-3	few	AWSSGGNTDTQY
TRBV23-1	-	few	ASSQRPGGYEQY
TRBV30	TRBJ1-1	-	AWNGRANNPEAF